These T cell receptor beta chains were read from a single sample in a study of response to subunit inactivated influenza vaccine. Using its own MiXCR run on the RT-PCR reads, TCRdb lists one record per CDR3 protein. Altogether 450,000 to 600,000 distinct CDR3 sequences are present, 7.5% to 8.5% being singletons, with the ten largest covering 13%. This sample comprised PBMCs from blood, obtained around 25 months after vaccination. These TCRs come from a man aged 45 to 70 who received an inactivated influenza vaccine. CDR3s leave out the opening cysteine and the closing phenylalanine or tryptophan. D genes are given only for firm matches. Clone size is not always given. Where it is, it says once, few, many or a class for expanded clones.

abundance	d_gene	v_gene	j_gene	CDR3aa
.	.	TRBV21-1	TRBJ2-3	ASSKARGTDTQY
once	.	TRBV29-1	TRBJ1-1	SVAASVNTEAF
many	.	TRBV12-3/TRBV12-4	TRBJ2-1	ASRLAGSYNEQF
few	.	TRBV29-1	TRBJ2-7	SVRQDYEQY
few	TRBD1	TRBV7-9	TRBJ2-2	ASSWTGSTGELF
many	TRBD1	TRBV20-1	TRBJ1-3	SATNRQGTGNTIY
.	.	TRBV21-1	TRBJ2-4	ASSKKPPRVNIQY
.	TRBD2	TRBV7-6	TRBJ2-5	ASSLDSGLETQY
few	.	TRBV4-3	TRBJ1-2	ASREGQGSLYT
many	.	TRBV24-1	TRBJ1-3	ATSTGNTIY
many	.	TRBV12-3/TRBV12-4	TRBJ2-1	ASSLALTYNEQF
.	.	TRBV20-1	TRBJ1-4	SARDDGSIREKLF
many	.	TRBV4-3	TRBJ2-7	ASSQESARSYEQY
few	TRBD2	TRBV7-2	TRBJ2-4	ASSLAGRVNIQY
.	.	TRBV14	TRBJ2-3	ASSQVGGGTQY
.	.	TRBV6-1	TRBJ2-1	ASRSEAVREQF
many	.	TRBV7-9	TRBJ2-1	ASSFAGFEQF
few	.	TRBV6-5	TRBJ1-6	ASSNTNSPLH
.	.	TRBV25-1	TRBJ2-5	ASSGRQGRGWETQY
.	.	TRBV7-9	TRBJ2-1	ASSLFRGTYNEQF